The 10 T cell receptor beta chains in this list originate from one sample, sequenced in a study of early T cells in non-severe SARS-CoV-2 infection. TCRdb ran MiXCR on the 5' RACE reads and lists one entry per CDR3 protein. The table records 84,000 or so distinct CDR3 sequences, roughly 13% of them present only once. The sequencing input was whole blood. All receptors come from an adult who was a healthcare worker with PCR-confirmed SARS-CoV-2 infection or an uninfected control (not recorded which).

This clonotype was seen repeatedly, ten times or more. The V and J genes are TRBV5-1 and TRBJ1-1, with TRBD1 as a possible D gene (6 bases). V was trimmed by 5 bases and J by 3 bases, leaving 17 bases between them. Germline V gene data show CDR1 as SGHRS and CDR2 as YFSETQ. This CDR3 region has 15 residues. CDR3 DNA sequence: TGCGCCAGCAGGAGTGGGCAGGGGCGCGACACTGAAGCTTTCTTT. This codes for CASRSGQGRDTEAFF.

This clonotype was counted a single time. This could be a read error, since a much larger clone is one nucleotide away. CDR3 amino acids: CASSQDRVRSIYGYIF. The CDR3 DNA follows: TGTGCCAGCAGCCAAGATCGCGTCAGGTCTATCTATGGCTACATCTTC. The gene calls are TRBV14 and TRBJ1-2; D is unclear. Germline CDR1 and CDR2: SGHDN and FVKESK. The CDR3 runs to 16 residues.

This clonotype appeared a few times. The V call is TRBV4-3, the J call TRBJ1-2, with TRBD1 identical over 8 bases. From germline, CDR1 is LGHNA and CDR2 YSLEER. This CDR3 is built from 15 residues. Germline trimming cut 3 bases from V and 7 bases from J; bases unmatched to any gene: 10. CDR3 bases: TGCGCCAGCAGCCATCCGGACAGGGAGTTCCTTGGCTACACCTTC. This codes for CASSHPDREFLGYTF.

This clonotype has only a few counts. This chain connects TRBV6-2 or TRBV6-3 to TRBJ2-1; 13 bases line up with TRBD2. CDR1 is MNHEY and CDR2 is SVGEGT in the germline V gene. After removal of 6 bases from V and 4 bases from J, the junction contained 3 bases not matched to a gene. The CDR3 contains 15 residues. CDR3 coding DNA: TGTGCCAGCAGCCAGGGACTAGCGGGGTACAATGAGCAGTTCTTC. As protein: CASSQGLAGYNEQFF.

This clonotype is a singleton in its sample. A read error may be the cause here, since a much bigger clone is one base away. J is TRBJ1-5 and V is TRBV14; unclear D gene. Germline-derived CDR1 and CDR2 are SGHDN and FVKESK. This CDR3 region has 13 residues. The CDR3 DNA is TGTGCCAGCAGCCGGGATAGCATTCAGCCCCAGCATTTT. Translating gives CASSRDSIQPQHF.

A few counts support this clonotype. V and J are TRBV2 and TRBJ2-2, with 7 bases that match TRBD2. The CDR3 sequence is 15 residues long. V lost 5 bases to trimming and J lost 10 bases; unmatched junction nucleotides: 13. CDR1 SNHLY and CDR2 FYNNEI come from the germline V gene. In nucleotides, the CDR3 is TGTGCCAGCAGTCCCGGGGGGAGTCGCTTTGAGGAGCTGTTTTTT. This sequence encodes CASSPGGSRFEELFF.

The table lists this clonotype with a few counts. V is TRBV12-3 or TRBV12-4 and J is TRBJ2-5; unclear D gene. V was cut by 3 bases and J by 5 bases, with 13 bases left in between. The CDR3 has 14 residues. The CDR3 is CASSLLGIGETQYF. As DNA, the CDR3 is TGTGCCAGCAGTTTGCTGGGGATTGGGGAGACCCAGTACTTC.

This clonotype has more than one count but fewer than ten. The CDR3 nucleotides are TGTGCCAGCAGTAACCGCGGGGGTACGAACACTGAAGCTTTCTTT. This translates into CASSNRGGTNTEAFF. The rearrangement joins TRBV6-5 to TRBJ1-1; D possibly corresponds to TRBD1 (5 bases). Germline lookup yields CDR1 MNHEY and CDR2 SVGAGI. Trimming took 5 bases from V and 1 from J, leaving 14 bases between them. This CDR3 is 15 amino acids long.

The V call is TRBV19, the J call TRBJ2-5; D is unresolved. CDR3 length: 14 residues. Trimming pared 3 bases from V and 2 bases from J, leaving 10 bases between. Germline-derived CDR1 and CDR2 are LNHDA and SQIVND (reference sequence). The CDR3 DNA is TGTGCCAGTAGTATTAAGGTACTACAAGAGACCCAGTACTTC. Amino acids: CASSIKVLQETQYF.

This clonotype has just a few counts. V and J are TRBV25-1 and TRBJ2-7; TRBD1 or TRBD2 may be the D gene (5 bases each). Trimming left V 5 bases short and J 3 bases short, with 17 bases between. The CDR3 consists of 15 residues. Germline assignment: CDR1 MGHDK and CDR2 SYGVNS. CDR3 coding DNA: TGTGCCAGCAGTCTGGGCCGTGGGACCGGCTACGAGCAGTACTTC. Translation gives CASSLGRGTGYEQYF.